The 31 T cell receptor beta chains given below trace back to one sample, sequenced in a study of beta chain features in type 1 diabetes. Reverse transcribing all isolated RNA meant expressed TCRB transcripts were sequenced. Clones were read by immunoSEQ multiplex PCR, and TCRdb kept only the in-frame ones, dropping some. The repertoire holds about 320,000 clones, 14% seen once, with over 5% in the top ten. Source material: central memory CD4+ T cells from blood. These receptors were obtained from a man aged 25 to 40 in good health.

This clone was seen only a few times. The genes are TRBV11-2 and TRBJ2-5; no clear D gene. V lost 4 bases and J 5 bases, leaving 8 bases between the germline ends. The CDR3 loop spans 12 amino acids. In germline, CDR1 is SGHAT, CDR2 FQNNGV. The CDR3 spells CASSSLRETQYF. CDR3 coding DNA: TGTGCCAGCAGCTCCCTCCGGGAGACCCAGTACTTC.

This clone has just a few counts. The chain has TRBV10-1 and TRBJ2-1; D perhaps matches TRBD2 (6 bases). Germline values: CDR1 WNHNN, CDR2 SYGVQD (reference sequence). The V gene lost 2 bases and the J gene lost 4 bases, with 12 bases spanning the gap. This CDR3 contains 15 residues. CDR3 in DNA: TGCGCCAGCAGTGAGCGGGGGAGCCAATACAATGAGCAGTTCTTC. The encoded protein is CASSERGSQYNEQFF.

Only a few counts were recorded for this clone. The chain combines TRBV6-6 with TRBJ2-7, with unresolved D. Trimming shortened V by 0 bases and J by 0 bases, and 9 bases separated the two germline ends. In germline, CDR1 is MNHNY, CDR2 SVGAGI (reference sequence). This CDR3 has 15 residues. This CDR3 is CASSYSIYGSYEQYF. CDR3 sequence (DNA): TGTGCCAGCAGTTACTCGATCTATGGCTCCTACGAGCAGTACTTC.

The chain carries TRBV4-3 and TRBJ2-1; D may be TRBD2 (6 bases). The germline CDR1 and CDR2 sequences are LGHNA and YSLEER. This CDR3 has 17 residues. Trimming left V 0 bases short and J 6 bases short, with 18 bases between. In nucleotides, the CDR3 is TGCGCCAGCAGCCAAGAAGGAGGGCTAGCCCGCGGCAATGAGCAGTTCTTC. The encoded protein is CASSQEGGLARGNEQFF.

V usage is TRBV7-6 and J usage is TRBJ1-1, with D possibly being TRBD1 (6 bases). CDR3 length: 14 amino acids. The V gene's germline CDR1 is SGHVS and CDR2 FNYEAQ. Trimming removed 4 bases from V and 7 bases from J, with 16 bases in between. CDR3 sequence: CASSSYRTGLEAFF. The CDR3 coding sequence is TGTGCCAGCAGCTCCTACAGAACAGGGCTTGAAGCTTTCTTT.

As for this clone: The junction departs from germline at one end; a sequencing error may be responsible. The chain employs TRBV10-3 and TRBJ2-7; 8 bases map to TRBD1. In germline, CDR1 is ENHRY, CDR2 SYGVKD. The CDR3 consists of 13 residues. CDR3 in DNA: TGTGCCATCAGTGGCGACAGGGGCGTAGGGCAGCACTTC. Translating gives CAISGDRGVGQHF.

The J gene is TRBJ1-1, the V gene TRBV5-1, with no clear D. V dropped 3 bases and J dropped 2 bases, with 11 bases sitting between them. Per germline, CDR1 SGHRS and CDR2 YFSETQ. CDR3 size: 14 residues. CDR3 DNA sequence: TGCGCCAGCAGCTCAAGGGTCGTCAACACTGAAGCTTTCTTT. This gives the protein CASSSRVVNTEAFF.

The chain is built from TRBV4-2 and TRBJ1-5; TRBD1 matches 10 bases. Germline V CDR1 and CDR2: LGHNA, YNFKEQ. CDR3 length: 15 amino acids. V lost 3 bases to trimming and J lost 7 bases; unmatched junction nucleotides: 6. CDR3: CASSHTGTGDQPQHF. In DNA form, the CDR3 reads TGTGCCAGCAGCCACACCGGGACAGGGGACCAGCCCCAGCATTTT.

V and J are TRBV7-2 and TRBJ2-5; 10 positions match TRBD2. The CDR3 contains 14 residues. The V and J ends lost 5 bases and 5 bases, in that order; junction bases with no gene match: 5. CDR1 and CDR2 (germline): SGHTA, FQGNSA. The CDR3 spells CASSLLAGFETQYF. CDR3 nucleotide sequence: TGTGCCAGCAGCCTACTAGCGGGGTTCGAGACCCAGTACTTC.

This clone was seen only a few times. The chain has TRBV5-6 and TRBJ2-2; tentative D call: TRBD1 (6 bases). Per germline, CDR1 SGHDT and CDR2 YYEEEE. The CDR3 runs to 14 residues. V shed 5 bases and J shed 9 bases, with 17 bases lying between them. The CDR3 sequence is CASRPDRGTRELFF. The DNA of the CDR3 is TGTGCCAGCAGGCCCGATAGGGGGACCAGGGAGCTGTTTTTT.

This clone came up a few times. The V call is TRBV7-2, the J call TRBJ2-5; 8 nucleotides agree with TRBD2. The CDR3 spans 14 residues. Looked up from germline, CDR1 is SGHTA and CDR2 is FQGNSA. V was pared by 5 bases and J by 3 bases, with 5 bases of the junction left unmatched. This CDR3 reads CASSERGREETQYF. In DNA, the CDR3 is TGTGCCAGCAGCGAGCGGGGGCGGGAAGAGACCCAGTACTTC.

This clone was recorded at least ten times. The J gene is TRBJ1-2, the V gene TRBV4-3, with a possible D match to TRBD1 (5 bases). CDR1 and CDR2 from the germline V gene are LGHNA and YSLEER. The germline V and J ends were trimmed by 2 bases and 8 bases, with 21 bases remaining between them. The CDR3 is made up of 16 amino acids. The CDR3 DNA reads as TGCGCCAGCAGCCAAACACCAGTCGCCGGGGACTCGGGCTACACCTTC. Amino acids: CASSQTPVAGDSGYTF.

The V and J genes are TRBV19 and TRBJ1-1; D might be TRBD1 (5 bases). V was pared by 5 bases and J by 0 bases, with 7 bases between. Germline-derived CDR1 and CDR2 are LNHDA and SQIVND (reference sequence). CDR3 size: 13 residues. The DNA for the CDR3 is TGTGCCAGTAGTGCAGGGCTGAACACTGAAGCTTTCTTT. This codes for CASSAGLNTEAFF.

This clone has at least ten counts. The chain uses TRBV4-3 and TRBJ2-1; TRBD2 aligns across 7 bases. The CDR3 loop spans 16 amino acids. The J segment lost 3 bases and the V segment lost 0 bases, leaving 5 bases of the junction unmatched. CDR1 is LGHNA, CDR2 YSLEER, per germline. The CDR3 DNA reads TGCGCCAGCAGCCAAGATCAGCCTAGCGGCTACAATGAGCAGTTCTTC. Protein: CASSQDQPSGYNEQFF.

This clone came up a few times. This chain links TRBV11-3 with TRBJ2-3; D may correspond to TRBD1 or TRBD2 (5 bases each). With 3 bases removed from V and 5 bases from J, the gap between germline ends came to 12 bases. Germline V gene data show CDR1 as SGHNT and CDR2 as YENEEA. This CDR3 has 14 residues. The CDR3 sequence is CASSFGAVGDTQYF. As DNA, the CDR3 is TGTGCCAGCAGCTTCGGGGCCGTGGGAGATACGCAGTATTTT.

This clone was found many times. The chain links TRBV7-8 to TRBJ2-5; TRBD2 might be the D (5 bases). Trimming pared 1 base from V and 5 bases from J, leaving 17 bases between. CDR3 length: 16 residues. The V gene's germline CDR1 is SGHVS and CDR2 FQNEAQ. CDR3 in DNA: TGTGCCAGCAGCTTAGTAACGATCCGGGGTTGGGAGACCCAGTACTTC. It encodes CASSLVTIRGWETQYF. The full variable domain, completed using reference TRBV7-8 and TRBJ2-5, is GAGVSQSPRYKVAKRGQDVALRCDPISGHVSLFWYQQALGQGPEFLTYFQNEAQLDKSGLPSDRFFAERPEGSVSTLKIQRTQQEDSAVYLCASSLVTIRGWETQYFGPGTRLLVL.

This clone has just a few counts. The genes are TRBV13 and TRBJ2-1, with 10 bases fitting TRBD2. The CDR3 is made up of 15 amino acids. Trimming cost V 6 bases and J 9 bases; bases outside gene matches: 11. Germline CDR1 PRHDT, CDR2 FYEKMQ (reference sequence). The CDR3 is CASSISGLAGVEQFF. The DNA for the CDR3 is TGTGCCAGCAGTATCTCCGGGCTAGCGGGAGTTGAGCAGTTCTTC.

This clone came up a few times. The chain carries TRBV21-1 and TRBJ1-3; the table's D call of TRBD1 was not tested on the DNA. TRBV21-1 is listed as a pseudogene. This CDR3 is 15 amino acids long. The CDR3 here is CASSRQGWSGNTIYF. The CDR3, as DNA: TGTGCCAGCAGCAGACAGGGTTGGTCTGGAAACACCATATATTTT.

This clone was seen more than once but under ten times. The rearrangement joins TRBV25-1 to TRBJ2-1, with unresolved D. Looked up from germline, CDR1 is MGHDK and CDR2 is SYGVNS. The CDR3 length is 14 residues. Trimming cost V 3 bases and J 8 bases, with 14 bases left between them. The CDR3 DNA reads TGTGCCAGCAGTGAGGGTACTGGTTGGGATGAGCAGTTCTTC. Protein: CASSEGTGWDEQFF.

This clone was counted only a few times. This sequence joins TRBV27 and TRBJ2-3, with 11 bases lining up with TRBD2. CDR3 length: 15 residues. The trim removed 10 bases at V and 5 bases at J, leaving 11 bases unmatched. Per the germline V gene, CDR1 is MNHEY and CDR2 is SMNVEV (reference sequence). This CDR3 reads CATSTSGSLGDTQYF. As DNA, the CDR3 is TGTGCCACCTCTACTAGCGGGAGTTTGGGAGATACGCAGTATTTT.

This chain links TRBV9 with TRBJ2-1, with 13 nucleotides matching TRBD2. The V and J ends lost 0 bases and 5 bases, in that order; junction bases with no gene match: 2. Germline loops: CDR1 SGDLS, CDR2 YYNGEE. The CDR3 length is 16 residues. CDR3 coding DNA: TGTGCCAGCAGCGTAGGGACTAGCGGGAGACACAATGAGCAGTTCTTC. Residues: CASSVGTSGRHNEQFF.

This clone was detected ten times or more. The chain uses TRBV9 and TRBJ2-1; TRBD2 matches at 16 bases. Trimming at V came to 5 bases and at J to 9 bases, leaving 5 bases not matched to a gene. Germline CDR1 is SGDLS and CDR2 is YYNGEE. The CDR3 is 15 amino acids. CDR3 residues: CASSGTSGRVGEQFF. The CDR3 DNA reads TGTGCCAGCAGTGGGACTAGCGGGAGGGTTGGTGAGCAGTTCTTC.

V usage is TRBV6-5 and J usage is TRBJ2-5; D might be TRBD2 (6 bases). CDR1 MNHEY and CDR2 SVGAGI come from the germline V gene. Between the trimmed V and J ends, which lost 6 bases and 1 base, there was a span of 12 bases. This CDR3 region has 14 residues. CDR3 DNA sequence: TGTGCCAGCAGCAGAGGAGGGCCCCAAGAGACCCAGTACTTC. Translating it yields CASSRGGPQETQYF.

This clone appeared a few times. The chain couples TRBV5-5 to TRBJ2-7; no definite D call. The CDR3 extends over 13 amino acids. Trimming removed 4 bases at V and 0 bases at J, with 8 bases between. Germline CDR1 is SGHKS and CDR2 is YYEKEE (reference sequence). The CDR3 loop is CASSLLSSYEQYV. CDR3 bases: TGTGCCAGCAGCCTATTAAGCTCCTACGAGCAGTACGTC.

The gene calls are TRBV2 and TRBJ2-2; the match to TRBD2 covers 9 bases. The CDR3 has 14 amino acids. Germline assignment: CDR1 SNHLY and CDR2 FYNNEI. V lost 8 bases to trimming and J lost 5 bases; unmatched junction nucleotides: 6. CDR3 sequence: CASAGLAQTGELFF. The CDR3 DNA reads TGTGCCAGCGCCGGACTAGCGCAAACCGGGGAGCTGTTTTTT.

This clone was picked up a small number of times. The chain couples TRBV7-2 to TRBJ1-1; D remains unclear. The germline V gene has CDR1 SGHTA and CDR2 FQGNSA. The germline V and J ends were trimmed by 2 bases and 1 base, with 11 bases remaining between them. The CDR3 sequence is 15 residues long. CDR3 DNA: TGTGCCAGCAGCTTAAATTCGGCGACGAACACTGAAGCTTTCTTT. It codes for CASSLNSATNTEAFF.

The CDR3 is CASSQGTRDSDTQYF. The CDR3 bases are TGTGCCAGCAGCCAAGGGACTAGGGACTCAGATACGCAGTATTTT. J is TRBJ2-3 and V is TRBV4-2; 7 bases are a match to TRBD2. The junction had 5 bases not matched to a gene; V was cut back by 1 base and J by 4 bases. The CDR3 spans 15 residues. CDR1 and CDR2 from the germline V gene are LGHNA and YNFKEQ.

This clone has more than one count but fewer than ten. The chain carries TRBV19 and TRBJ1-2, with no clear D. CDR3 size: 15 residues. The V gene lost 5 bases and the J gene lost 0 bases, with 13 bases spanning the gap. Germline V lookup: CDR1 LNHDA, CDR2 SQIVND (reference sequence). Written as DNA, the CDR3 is TGTGCCAGTAGTCGTCCAGCAGAAGCTAACTATGGCTACACCTTC. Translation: CASSRPAEANYGYTF.

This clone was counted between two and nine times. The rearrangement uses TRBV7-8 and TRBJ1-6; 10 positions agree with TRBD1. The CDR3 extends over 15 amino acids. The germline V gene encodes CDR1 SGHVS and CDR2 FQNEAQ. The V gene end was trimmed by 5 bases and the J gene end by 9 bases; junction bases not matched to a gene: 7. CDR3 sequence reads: CASSATGQGSSPLHF. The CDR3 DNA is TGTGCCAGCAGCGCTACGGGACAGGGGAGTTCACCCCTCCACTTT.

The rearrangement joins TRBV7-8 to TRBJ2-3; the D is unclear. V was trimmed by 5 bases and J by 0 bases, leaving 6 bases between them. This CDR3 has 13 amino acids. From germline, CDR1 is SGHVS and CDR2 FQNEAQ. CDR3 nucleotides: TGTGCCAGCAGCGAGCCTAGCACAGATACGCAGTATTTT. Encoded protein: CASSEPSTDTQYF.

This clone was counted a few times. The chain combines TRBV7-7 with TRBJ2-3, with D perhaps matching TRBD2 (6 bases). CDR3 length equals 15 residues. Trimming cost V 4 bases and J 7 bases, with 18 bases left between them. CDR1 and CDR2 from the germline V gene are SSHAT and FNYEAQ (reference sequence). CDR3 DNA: TGTGCCAGCAGCTCCTCAACGGGAGTTGGATATACGCAGTATTTT. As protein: CASSSSTGVGYTQYF. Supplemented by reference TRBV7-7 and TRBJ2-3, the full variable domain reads GAGVSQSPRYKVTKRGQDVTLRCDPISSHATLYWYQQALGQGPEFLTYFNYEAQPDKSGLPSDRFSAERPEGSISTLTIQRTEQRDSAMYRCASSSSTGVGYTQYFGPGTRLTVL.